The rows below give T cell receptor beta chains drawn from one sample of a study of cytomegalovirus exposure and HLA in healthy donors. Clones were read by immunoSEQ multiplex PCR, and TCRdb kept only the in-frame ones, dropping some. The table shows more than 35,000 clones, with 68% occurring only once. The sample comprised PBMCs. These receptors all stem from a man aged 35-49 years in good health and CMV-seronegative. Both conserved end residues are part of each CDR3. Each record gives: V gene, clone size, J gene, D gene, CDR3 DNA, CDR3 protein. A D gene is named only where the DNA matches it firmly. Clone size appears in some rows only: once, few, many, or a class for an expanded clone.

>TRBV7-2|NA|TRBJ2-1|TRBD2
TGTGCCAGCAGCGGCAGCGGGGGGGCTATCTACAATGAGCAGTTCTTC
CASSGSGGAIYNEQFF
>TRBV5-4|NA|TRBJ2-7|TRBD1
TGTGCCAGCAGCTTGAGCCAGGGGGCCCACGAGCAGTACTTC
CASSLSQGAHEQYF
>TRBV30|few|TRBJ1-2|NA
TGTGCCTGGAGTGTAGACCGGGGGACTAACTATGGCTACACCTTC
CAWSVDRGTNYGYTF
>TRBV28|NA|TRBJ1-1|TRBD1
TGTGCCAGCAGTATTGAGGGGGCGACTGAAGCTTTCTTT
CASSIEGATEAFF
>TRBV28|NA|TRBJ2-1|NA
TGTGCCAGCAGTTCAGACAGGAGTAAGTTCTTC
CASSSDRSKFF
>TRBV7-2|NA|TRBJ1-3|NA
TGTGCCAGCAGCTTTATACAGGCTGGAAACACCATATATTTT
CASSFIQAGNTIYF
>TRBV4-3|NA|TRBJ1-1|TRBD1
TGCGCCAGCAGCCAAGTTTGGGGACAGGTTGAAGCTTTCTTT
CASSQVWGQVEAFF
>TRBV6-5|NA|TRBJ1-1|NA
TGTGCCAGCAGTGCCGACACGTTTCCTGAAGCTTTCTTT
CASSADTFPEAFF
>TRBV7-9|NA|TRBJ2-5|TRBD1
TGTGCCAGCACCATGACAGGGGGACGAGAGACCCAGTACTTC
CASTMTGGRETQYF
>TRBV5-4|NA|TRBJ1-5|NA
TGTGCCAGCAGCTTGTCGGGGAATCAGCCCCAGCATTTT
CASSLSGNQPQHF
>TRBV7-2|NA|TRBJ2-7|NA
TGTGCCAGCACCTCGGGGAACTATGGCTACGAGGAGCAGTACTTC
CASTSGNYGYEEQYF
>TRBV7-2|NA|TRBJ1-5|TRBD1
TGTGCCAGCAGCTATACGACAGGGTCGAATCAGCCCCAGCATTTT
CASSYTTGSNQPQHF
>TRBV29-1|NA|TRBJ2-1|TRBD1
TGCAGCGTTAGGGACAGGGGGTGGGACAATGAGCAGTTCTTC
CSVRDRGWDNEQFF